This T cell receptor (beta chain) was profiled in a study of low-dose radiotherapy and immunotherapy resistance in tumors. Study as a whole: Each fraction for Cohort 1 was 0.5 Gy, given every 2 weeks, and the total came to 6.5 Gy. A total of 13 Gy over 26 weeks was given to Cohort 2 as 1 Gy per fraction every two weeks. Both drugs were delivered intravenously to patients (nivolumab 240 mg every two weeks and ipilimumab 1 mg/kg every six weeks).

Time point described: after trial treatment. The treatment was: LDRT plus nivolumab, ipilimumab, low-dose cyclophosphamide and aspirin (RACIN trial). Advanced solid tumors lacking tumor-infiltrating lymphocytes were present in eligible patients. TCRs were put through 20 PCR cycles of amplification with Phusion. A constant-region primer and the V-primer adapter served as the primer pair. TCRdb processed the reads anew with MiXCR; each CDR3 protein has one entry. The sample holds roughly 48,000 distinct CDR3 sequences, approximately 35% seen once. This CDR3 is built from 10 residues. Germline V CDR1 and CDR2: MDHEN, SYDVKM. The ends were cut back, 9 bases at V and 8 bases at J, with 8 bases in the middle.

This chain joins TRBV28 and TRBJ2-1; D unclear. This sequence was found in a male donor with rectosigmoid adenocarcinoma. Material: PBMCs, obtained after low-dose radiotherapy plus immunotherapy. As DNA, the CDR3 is TGTGCCAGTCCCCTTGATGAGCAGTTCTTC. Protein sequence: CASPLDEQFF.